Presented here are 22 T cell receptor beta chains from one specimen sequenced in a study of blood T cell repertoires in COVID-19. TCRdb keeps only in-frame clones here, not all; method: immunoSEQ multiplex PCR. The sample records approximately 85,000 clones, more than 70% being singletons. Material: peripheral blood. The source of these receptors is a woman older than 75 in a cohort sampled during active or convalescent COVID-19.

Here the CDR3 DNA reads TGCAGCGTGGGGGGGGGCAGCTCTTCGCATCGCTCCTACGAGCAGTACTTC. Translating it yields CSVGGGSSSHRSYEQYF. The chain is built from TRBV29-1 and TRBJ2-7, with D possibly matching TRBD2 (7 bases). CDR3 size: 17 residues. V was cut by 6 bases and J by 0 bases, with 24 bases left in between. Looked up from germline, CDR1 is SQVTM and CDR2 is ANQGSEA.

V and J are TRBV5-1 and TRBJ1-2, with TRBD1 matching over 7 bases. CDR1 is SGHRS, CDR2 YFSETQ, per germline. The CDR3 is 15 residues long. Germline trimming cut 4 bases from V and 8 bases from J; bases unmatched to any gene: 14. The CDR3 nucleotides are TGCGCCAGCAGCCTTCGGGCGGGACAGAATAACGGCTACACCTTC. Its translation: CASSLRAGQNNGYTF.

The chain links TRBV14 to TRBJ1-6, with D maybe TRBD1 (6 bases). Between the trimmed V and J ends, which lost 2 bases and 9 bases, there was a span of 8 bases. This CDR3 contains 13 residues. Germline loops: CDR1 SGHDN, CDR2 FVKESK. The CDR3 loop is CASSQNRVSPLHF. For the CDR3, the DNA is TGTGCCAGCAGCCAAAACAGGGTTTCACCCCTCCACTTT.

The rearrangement links TRBV20-1 to TRBJ1-2; 7 bases align to TRBD1. The length of the CDR3 is 14 residues. J gave up 6 bases and V 3 bases, and 10 bases lay outside the gene matches. CDR1 is DFQATT, CDR2 SNEGSKA, per germline (reference sequence). CDR3 in DNA: TGCAGTGCTAGTTCTCCGGGACAGACGAATGGCTACACCTTC. Translating gives CSASSPGQTNGYTF.

V and J are TRBV10-1 and TRBJ2-1; the match to TRBD2 covers 7 bases. V lost 0 bases and J lost 12; bases outside the gene matches: 8. Germline CDR1 reads WNHNN; CDR2 reads SYGVQD (reference sequence). This CDR3 region has 14 residues. CDR3 sequence (DNA): TGCGCCAGCAGTGAGTCGGTGCGGGGGATTGGGCAGTTCTTC. Translated, it gives CASSESVRGIGQFF.

The chain couples TRBV6-5 to TRBJ1-1; tentatively, D is TRBD1 (6 bases). The CDR3 runs 13 residues. From germline, CDR1 is MNHEY and CDR2 SVGAGI. Trimming cost V 10 bases and J 1 base, with 13 bases left between them. The CDR3 DNA reads as TGTGCCACCCACAGGGAACCGAACACTGAAGCTTTCTTT. This sequence encodes CATHREPNTEAFF.

The V gene is TRBV11-3, the J gene TRBJ2-3; the D gene is possibly TRBD2 (7 bases). Deletions cut 0 bases from V and 5 bases from J, with 15 bases between. Germline-derived CDR1 and CDR2 are SGHNT and YENEEA. The CDR3 sequence is 16 residues long. The CDR3 is CASSLDGGPVGDTQYF. The DNA of the CDR3 is TGTGCCAGCAGCTTAGACGGGGGGCCCGTGGGAGATACGCAGTATTTT.

Points on this clone: The same CDR3 also results from other DNA sequences found in this sample. The gene calls are TRBV5-4 and TRBJ2-5; TRBD1 aligns across 9 bases. Germline V gives CDR1 SGHNT, CDR2 YYREEE (reference sequence). The V and J ends lost 0 bases and 1 base, in that order; junction bases with no gene match: 4. This CDR3 is built from 16 residues. The CDR3 loop is CASSLAPGQGQETQYF. The CDR3 nucleotides read TGTGCCAGCAGCTTGGCACCGGGACAGGGCCAAGAGACCCAGTACTTC. Complete variable domain (other parts from reference TRBV5-4 and TRBJ2-5): ETGVTQSPTHLIKTRGQQVTLRCSSQSGHNTVSWYQQALGQGPQFIFQYYREEENGRGNFPPRFSGLQFPNYSSELNVNALELDDSALYLCASSLAPGQGQETQYFGPGTRLLVL.

V usage is TRBV7-9 and J usage is TRBJ2-7; TRBD1 matches 10 bases. This CDR3 contains 15 residues. CDR1 is SEHNR, CDR2 FQNEAQ, per germline (reference sequence). V was clipped by 4 bases and J by 3 bases; unmatched bases: 6. The CDR3 is CASSSRDRGFYEQYF. In DNA form, the CDR3 reads TGTGCCAGCAGCTCCCGGGACAGGGGTTTCTACGAGCAGTACTTC.

The sample holds one count of this clone. The V gene is TRBV5-4, the J gene TRBJ1-1, with D possibly TRBD1 on 5 matching bases. Germline CDR1 is SGHNT and CDR2 is YYREEE (reference sequence). This CDR3 is 14 amino acids long. V gave up 6 bases and J gave up 1 base, with 13 bases separating them. The chain's CDR3 is CASIGGRGNTEAFF. DNA for the CDR3: TGTGCCAGCATTGGGGGGAGGGGGAACACTGAAGCTTTCTTT.

The V and J genes are TRBV19 and TRBJ1-2; 8 bases are a match to TRBD1. This CDR3 region has 15 residues. Germline V CDR1 and CDR2: LNHDA, SQIVND (reference sequence). The V gene end was trimmed by 3 bases and the J gene end by 3 bases; junction bases not matched to a gene: 6. CDR3 loop: CASSMGQGAHYGYTF. In DNA, the CDR3 is TGTGCCAGTAGTATGGGGCAGGGGGCACACTATGGCTACACCTTC.

The chain joins TRBV28 to TRBJ1-4; D remains ambiguous. V gave up 3 bases and J gave up 12 bases, with 17 bases separating them. CDR1 is MDHEN, CDR2 SYDVKM, per germline. The CDR3 extends over 14 amino acids. As DNA, the CDR3 is TGTGCCAGCAGTTTTTTGGGAAACCCGAGGGAACTGTTTTTT. It is translated as CASSFLGNPRELFF.

The CDR3 coding sequence is TGTGCCTGGAGTCCGGGACAGGGGAGGGTAACGCAGTACTTC. Protein: CAWSPGQGRVTQYF. The chain uses TRBV30 and TRBJ2-7, with 10 positions matching TRBD1. This CDR3 is built from 14 residues. From germline, CDR1 is GTSNPN and CDR2 SVGIG (reference sequence). Losses at the gene ends were 2 bases for V and 9 bases for J; bases not matched to a gene: 10.

The chain uses TRBV12-3 or TRBV12-4 and TRBJ1-6; TRBD1 is a possible D gene (6 bases). The V end lost 4 bases, the J end lost 14 bases, and 12 bases lay between the germline ends. This CDR3 contains 12 residues. DNA of the CDR3: TGTGCCAGCAGTTGGGACATTTCTGCCCTCCACTTT. It is translated as CASSWDISALHF.

By its share, this clone is medium-sized. The V gene is TRBV2, the J gene TRBJ1-4, with 8 bases matching TRBD1. This CDR3 contains 13 residues. Per the germline V gene, CDR1 is SNHLY and CDR2 is FYNNEI. V shed 6 bases and J 11 bases; nucleotides not matched to a gene: 8. The CDR3 sequence is CASRKGTGEKLFF. CDR3 nucleotides: TGTGCCAGCAGAAAAGGGACAGGCGAGAAACTGTTTTTT.

The gene calls are TRBV4-1 and TRBJ1-2; D unclear. The CDR3 has 15 residues. V lost 4 bases and J lost 4, with 16 bases in between. Germline CDR1 reads MGHRA; CDR2 reads YSYEKL. The CDR3: CASSRTSGGTYGYTF. CDR3 nucleotides: TGCGCCAGCAGCCGGACCTCGGGAGGAACCTATGGCTACACCTTC.

The chain is built from TRBV27 and TRBJ2-1, with D possibly matching TRBD2 (6 bases). Between the trimmed V and J ends, which lost 9 bases and 4 bases, there was a span of 22 bases. This CDR3 region has 16 residues. Germline values: CDR1 MNHEY, CDR2 SMNVEV (reference sequence). CDR3 coding DNA: TGTGCCAGAGGACCTCCTAGTAGCGGAGGTTACAATGAGCAGTTCTTC. Its protein product is CARGPPSSGGYNEQFF.

The V and J genes are TRBV4-2 and TRBJ2-1; D remains unclear. Trimming left V 0 bases short and J 7 bases short, with 10 bases between. Per the germline V gene, CDR1 is LGHNA and CDR2 is YNFKEQ. The CDR3 is 14 residues long. The CDR3 here is CASSQDLSVNEQFF. CDR3 in DNA: TGTGCCAGCAGCCAAGACTTAAGCGTGAATGAGCAGTTCTTC.

The rearrangement uses TRBV10-3 and TRBJ2-1; TRBD1 agrees at 9 bases. In germline, CDR1 is ENHRY, CDR2 SYGVKD. After removal of 7 bases from V and 9 bases from J, the junction contained 10 bases not matched to a gene. The CDR3 consists of 14 residues. CDR3 residues: CAINPGQGRPEQFF. DNA for the CDR3: TGTGCCATCAACCCGGGACAGGGACGACCTGAGCAGTTCTTC.

The rearrangement uses TRBV25-1 and TRBJ1-4; 10 bases map to TRBD1. Germline V gene data show CDR1 as MGHDK and CDR2 as SYGVNS. J lost 4 bases, V lost 6 bases, and 5 bases had no gene match. This CDR3 has 15 amino acids. In nucleotides, the CDR3 is TGTGCCAGCAGAGAGGACAGGGGGTTTAATGAAAAACTGTTTTTT. It is translated as CASREDRGFNEKLFF. Full variable domain (rest looked up from reference TRBV25-1 and TRBJ1-4): EADIYQTPRYLVIGTGKKITLECSQTMGHDKMYWYQQDPGMELHLIHYSYGVNSTEKGDLSSESTVSRIRTEHFPLTLESARPSHTSQYLCASREDRGFNEKLFFGSGTQLSVL.

CDR3 loop: CASSLAGTSANWGETQYF. In DNA form, the CDR3 reads TGTGCCAGCAGCTTAGCGGGGACTAGCGCTAACTGGGGGGAGACCCAGTACTTC. The V and J genes are TRBV7-8 and TRBJ2-5, with TRBD2 identical over 10 bases. Germline loops: CDR1 SGHVS, CDR2 FQNEAQ. The CDR3 runs 18 residues. Trimming at V came to 0 bases and at J to 5 bases, leaving 12 bases not matched to a gene.

This chain uses TRBV10-3 with TRBJ1-6, with a weak D call TRBD1 (6 bases). The CDR3 covers 16 residues. The germline V gene has CDR1 ENHRY and CDR2 SYGVKD. V was clipped by 2 bases and J by 9 bases, with 17 bases between them. The CDR3 sequence is CAISETPDRLGSPLHF. The CDR3 nucleotides are TGTGCCATCAGTGAGACCCCCGACAGGCTTGGTTCACCCCTCCACTTT.